This TCR beta chain was recorded in a study of T cells expressing NK-cell markers. Study-level background: Just one sequenced donor of eight was HCMV-seronegative, while seven were seropositive. Study findings and constraints: The same clonotypes also predominated in the CD3+CD56-NKG2C+ fraction of a handful of donors. Six of the donors carried dominant NKG2C+ clonotypes that took up 1.0-7.0% of their CD8+ T cells.

For this clonotype: No antigen is known for it.

CDR1 is SQVTM, CDR2 ANQGSEA, per germline. The CDR3 covers 15 residues. Using the 5' RACE reads, TCRdb records one entry per CDR3 protein without DNA. Its table records about 460,000 distinct CDR3 sequences. The source material was blood T cells: a sorted CD56 or NKG2C T cell subset, CD4+ or CD8+ T cells, or bulk PBMC T cells (not recorded which). This receptor was obtained from a woman in her 50s in good health. J is TRBJ1-2 and V is TRBV29-1; the TRBD1 assignment by TCRdb is unverifiable without DNA. The CDR3 spells CSVEGQGTTNYGYTF.